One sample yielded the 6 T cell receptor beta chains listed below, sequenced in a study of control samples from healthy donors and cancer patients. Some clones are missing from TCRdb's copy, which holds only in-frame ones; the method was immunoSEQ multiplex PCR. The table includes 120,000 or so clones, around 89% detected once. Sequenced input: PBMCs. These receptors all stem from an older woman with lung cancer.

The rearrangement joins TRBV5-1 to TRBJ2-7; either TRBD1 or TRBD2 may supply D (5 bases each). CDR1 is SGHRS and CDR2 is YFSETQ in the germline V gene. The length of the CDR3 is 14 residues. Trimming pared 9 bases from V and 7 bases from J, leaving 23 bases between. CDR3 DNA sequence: TGCGCCACTAGGGGCAATCCCGAAACGGGGGAGCAGTACTTC. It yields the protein CATRGNPETGEQYF.

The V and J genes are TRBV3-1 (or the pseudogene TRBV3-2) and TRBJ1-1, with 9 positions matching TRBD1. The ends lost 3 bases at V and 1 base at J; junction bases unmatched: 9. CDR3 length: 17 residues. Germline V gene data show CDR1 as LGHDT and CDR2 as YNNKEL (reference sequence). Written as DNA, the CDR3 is TGTGCCAGCAGCCATCGGTGGACAGGGGCCCAGAACACTGAAGCTTTCTTT. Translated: CASSHRWTGAQNTEAFF.

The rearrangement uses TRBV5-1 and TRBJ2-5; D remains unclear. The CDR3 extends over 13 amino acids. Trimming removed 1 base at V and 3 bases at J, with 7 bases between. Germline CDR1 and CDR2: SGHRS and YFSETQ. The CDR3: CASSLLQEETQYF. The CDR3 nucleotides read TGCGCCAGCAGCTTGTTGCAGGAAGAGACCCAGTACTTC.

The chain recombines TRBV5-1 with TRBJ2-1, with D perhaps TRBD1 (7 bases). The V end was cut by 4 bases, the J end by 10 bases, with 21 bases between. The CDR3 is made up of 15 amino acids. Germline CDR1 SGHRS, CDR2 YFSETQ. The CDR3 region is CASSPGEGARREQFF. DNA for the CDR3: TGCGCCAGCAGCCCGGGAGAGGGGGCCAGGAGGGAGCAGTTCTTC.

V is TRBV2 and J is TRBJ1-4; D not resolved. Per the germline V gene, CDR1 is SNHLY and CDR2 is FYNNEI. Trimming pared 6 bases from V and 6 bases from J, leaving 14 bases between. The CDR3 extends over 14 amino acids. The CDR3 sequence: CASRGMRNDEKLFF. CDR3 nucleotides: TGTGCCAGCAGAGGGATGAGGAATGATGAAAAACTGTTTTTT.

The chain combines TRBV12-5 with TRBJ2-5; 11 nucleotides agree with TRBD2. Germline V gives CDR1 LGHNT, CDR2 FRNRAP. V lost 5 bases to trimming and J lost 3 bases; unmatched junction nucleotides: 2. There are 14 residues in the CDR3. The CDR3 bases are TGTGCTAGTGGTGTTAGCGGGGGGGAAGAGACCCAGTACTTC. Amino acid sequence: CASGVSGGEETQYF.